This TCR beta chain was captured by sequencing in a study of cytomegalovirus exposure and HLA in healthy donors. V shed 0 bases and J shed 0 bases, with 11 bases lying between them. The germline gives CDR1 KGHSH, CDR2 LQKENI. The CDR3 contains 16 residues. The PCR ran on 60 Vbeta and 13 Jbeta primers. Clones were sequenced by immunoSEQ multiplex PCR, and TCRdb holds only the in-frame ones, with some missing. The repertoire includes 95,000 to 110,000 clones, roughly 78% of them detected once, and about 1.7% sits in the top ten. This TCR came from a woman between 40 and 50 years old in good health and CMV-seronegative. The chain links TRBV18 to TRBJ1-1; a weak D match, TRBD1 (5 bases). Input material: PBMCs. DNA of the CDR3: TGTGCCAGCTCACCACCGGGGAGGGGCGTGAACACTGAAGCTTTCTTT. As protein: CASSPPGRGVNTEAFF.